This TCR beta chain appears in the sequencing data of a study of cytomegalovirus exposure and HLA in healthy donors. Study-wide results and limits: Some highly shared sequence variants likely arose as a pipeline artifact. Earlier analysis looked at TCR beta V segments, and most were productive about 87% or about 30% of the time. Among donors in an Asian-associated ancestry cluster, a later analysis reportedly found fewer N-insertions than the roughly 670-donor mean.

On this clone: Its target is unknown.

Primers: 60 Vbeta forward and 13 Jbeta reverse. Original handling: Per a later analysis, the number of unique TCR beta chains was around 80 million, of which 9 million to 12 million were shared. The data were produced by immunoSEQ multiplex PCR, yet TCRdb's version contains in-frame clones alone and is incomplete. The DNA gave D and trimming, while V, J and clone size come from that table. This sample has some 200,000 clones; around a tenth occur once, and the top ten carry 1% to 1.5%. The sequencing sample was made of PBMCs. The sequence was collected from a woman in her 30s in good health and CMV-seropositive.

CDR3 residues: CASSSGTGNNQPQHF. In DNA, the CDR3 is TGTGCCAGCAGCTCCGGGACAGGAAACAATCAGCCCCAGCATTTT. This chain uses TRBV4-2 with TRBJ1-5; 8 bases are shared with TRBD1. The germline V gene has CDR1 LGHNA and CDR2 YNFKEQ. J was trimmed by 3 bases and V by 5 bases; bases with no gene match: 6. The CDR3 length is 15 residues.